This TCR beta chain comes out of a study of T-cell memory formation after mild COVID-19. Notes on the study in general: The SARS-CoV-2 specificity of second-wave clones reaching peak at day 37 remained unverified.

TCRdb redid the calling of the 5' RACE reads with MiXCR, one entry per CDR3 protein. Of about 180,000 distinct CDR3 sequences listed, around 20% are singletons. This clonotype was detected only a few times. Its antigen is not identified. The sequenced material came from PBMCs or a T cell subset sorted from them (not recorded which). The TCR sequence derives from a man aged 18-30 years who had mild COVID-19 (a few samples of this study predate the infection). Cell type and time point are not known.

This CDR3 is CASRTQGMNYGYTF. Here the CDR3 DNA reads TGTGCCAGCAGGACGCAGGGTATGAACTATGGCTACACCTTC. The J gene is TRBJ1-2, the V gene TRBV6-6, with TRBD1 as a possible D gene (5 bases). The CDR3 spans 14 residues. V shed 6 bases and J shed 2 bases, with 13 bases lying between them. The germline V gene has CDR1 MNHNY and CDR2 SVGAGI (reference sequence).